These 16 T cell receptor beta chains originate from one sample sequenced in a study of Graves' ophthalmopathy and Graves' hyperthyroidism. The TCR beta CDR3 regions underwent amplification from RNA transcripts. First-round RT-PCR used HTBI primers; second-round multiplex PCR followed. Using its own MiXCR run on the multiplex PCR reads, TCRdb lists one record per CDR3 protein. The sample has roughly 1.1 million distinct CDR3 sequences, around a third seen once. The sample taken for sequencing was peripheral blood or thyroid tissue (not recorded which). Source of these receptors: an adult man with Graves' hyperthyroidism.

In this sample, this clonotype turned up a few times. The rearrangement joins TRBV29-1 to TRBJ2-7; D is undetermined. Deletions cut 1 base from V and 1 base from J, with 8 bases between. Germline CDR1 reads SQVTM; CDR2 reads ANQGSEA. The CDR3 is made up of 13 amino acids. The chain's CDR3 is CSVEGYESYEQYF. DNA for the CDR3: TGCAGCGTTGAAGGGTACGAGTCCTACGAGCAGTACTTC.

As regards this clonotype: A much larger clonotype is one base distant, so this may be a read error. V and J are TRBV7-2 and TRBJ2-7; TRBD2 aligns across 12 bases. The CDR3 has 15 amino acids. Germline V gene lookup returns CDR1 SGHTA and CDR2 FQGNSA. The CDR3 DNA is TGTGCCAGCAGCCCCAGGACTAGCGGGGTCTACGGGCAGTACTTC. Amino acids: CASSPRTSGVYGQYF. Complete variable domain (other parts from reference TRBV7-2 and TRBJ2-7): GAGVSQSPSNKVTEKGKDVELRCDPISGHTALYWYRQSLGQGLEFLIYFQGNSAPDKSGLPSDRFSAERTGGSVSTLTIQRTQQEDSAVYLCASSPRTSGVYGQYFGPGTRLTVT.

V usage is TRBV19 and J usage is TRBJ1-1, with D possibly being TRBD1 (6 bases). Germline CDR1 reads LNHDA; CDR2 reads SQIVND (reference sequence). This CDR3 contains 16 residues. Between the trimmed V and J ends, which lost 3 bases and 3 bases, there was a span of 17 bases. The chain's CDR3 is CASSIKGGAGDTEAFF. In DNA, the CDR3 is TGTGCCAGTAGTATTAAAGGAGGGGCAGGGGACACTGAAGCTTTCTTT.

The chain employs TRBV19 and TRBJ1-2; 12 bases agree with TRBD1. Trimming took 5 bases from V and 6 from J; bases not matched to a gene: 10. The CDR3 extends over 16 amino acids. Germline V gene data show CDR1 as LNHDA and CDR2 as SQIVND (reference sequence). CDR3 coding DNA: TGTGCCAGTAGTTTTACCGGGACAGGGGGCGCGGATGGCTACACCTTC. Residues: CASSFTGTGGADGYTF.

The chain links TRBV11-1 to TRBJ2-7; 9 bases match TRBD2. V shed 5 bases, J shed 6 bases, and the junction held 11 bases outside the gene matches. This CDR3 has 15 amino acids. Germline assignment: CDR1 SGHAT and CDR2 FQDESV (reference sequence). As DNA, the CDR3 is TGTGCCAGCAGCGCGGGTGTAGCGGGAGAAGGCGAGCAGTACTTC. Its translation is CASSAGVAGEGEQYF.

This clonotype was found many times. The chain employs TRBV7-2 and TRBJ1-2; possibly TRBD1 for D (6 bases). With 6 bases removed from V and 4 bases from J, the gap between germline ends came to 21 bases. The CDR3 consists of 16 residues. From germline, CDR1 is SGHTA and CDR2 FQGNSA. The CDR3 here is CASRNGVGKTGYGYTF. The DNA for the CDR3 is TGTGCCAGCAGGAACGGCGTCGGCAAGACAGGCTATGGCTACACCTTC.

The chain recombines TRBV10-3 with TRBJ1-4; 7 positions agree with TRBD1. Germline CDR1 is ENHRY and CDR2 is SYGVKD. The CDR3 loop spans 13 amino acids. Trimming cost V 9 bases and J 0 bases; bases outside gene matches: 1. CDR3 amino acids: CAIGTATNEKLFF. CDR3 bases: TGTGCCATTGGGACAGCAACTAATGAAAAACTGTTTTTT.

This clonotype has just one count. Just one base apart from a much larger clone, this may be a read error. The CDR3 loop reads CASSWEGWSNYGYTF. The CDR3 nucleotides are TGTGCCAGCAGTTGGGAGGGTTGGTCTAACTATGGCTACACCTTC. This sequence joins TRBV12-3 or TRBV12-4 and TRBJ1-2; D not resolved. The CDR3 sequence is 15 residues long. The V gene lost 4 bases and the J gene lost 0 bases, with 12 bases spanning the gap.

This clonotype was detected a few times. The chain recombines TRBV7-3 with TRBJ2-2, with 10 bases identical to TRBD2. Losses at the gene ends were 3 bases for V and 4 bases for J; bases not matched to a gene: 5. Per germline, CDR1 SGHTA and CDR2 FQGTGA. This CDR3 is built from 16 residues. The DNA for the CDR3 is TGTGCCAGCAGCTTTTCGGGACTAGCGACCACCGGGGAGCTGTTTTTT. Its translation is CASSFSGLATTGELFF.

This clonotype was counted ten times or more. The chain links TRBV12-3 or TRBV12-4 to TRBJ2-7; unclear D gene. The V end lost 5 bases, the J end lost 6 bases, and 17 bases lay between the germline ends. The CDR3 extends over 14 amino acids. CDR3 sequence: CASSPLAGGREQYF. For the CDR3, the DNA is TGTGCCAGCAGTCCCCTGGCAGGTGGGCGCGAGCAGTACTTC.

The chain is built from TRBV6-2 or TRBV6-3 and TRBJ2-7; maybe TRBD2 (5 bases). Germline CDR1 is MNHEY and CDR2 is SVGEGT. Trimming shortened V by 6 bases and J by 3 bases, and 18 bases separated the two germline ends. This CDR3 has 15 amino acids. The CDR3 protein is CASSPVSFGSYEQYF. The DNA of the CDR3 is TGTGCCAGCAGCCCGGTCTCGTTTGGGAGCTACGAGCAGTACTTC.

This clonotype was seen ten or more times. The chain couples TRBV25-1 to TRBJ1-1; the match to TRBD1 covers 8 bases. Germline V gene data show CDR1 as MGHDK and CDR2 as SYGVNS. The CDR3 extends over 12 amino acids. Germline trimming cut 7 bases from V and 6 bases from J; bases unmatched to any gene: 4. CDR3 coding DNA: TGTGCCAGCATTGACAGGGGCTCTGAAGCTTTCTTT. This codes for CASIDRGSEAFF.

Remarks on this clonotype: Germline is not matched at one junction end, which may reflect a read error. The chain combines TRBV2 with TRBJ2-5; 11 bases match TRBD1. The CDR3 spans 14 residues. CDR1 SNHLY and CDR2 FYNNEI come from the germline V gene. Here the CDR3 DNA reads TGTGCCAGCAGCCCGGACAGGGGGCGAGAGACCCGGTACTTC. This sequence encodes CASSPDRGRETRYF.

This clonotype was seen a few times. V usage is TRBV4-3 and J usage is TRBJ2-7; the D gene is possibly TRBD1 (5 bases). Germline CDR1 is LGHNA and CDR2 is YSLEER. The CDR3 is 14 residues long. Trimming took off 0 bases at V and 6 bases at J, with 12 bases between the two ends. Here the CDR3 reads CASSQDLSGIEQYF. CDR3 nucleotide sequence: TGCGCCAGCAGCCAAGATCTTTCAGGGATCGAGCAGTACTTC.

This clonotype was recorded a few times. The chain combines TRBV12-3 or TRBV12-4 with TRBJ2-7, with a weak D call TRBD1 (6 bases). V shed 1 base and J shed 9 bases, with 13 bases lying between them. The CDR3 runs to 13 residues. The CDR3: CASSLGPGVAQYF. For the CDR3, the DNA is TGTGCCAGCAGTTTAGGCCCAGGGGTCGCGCAGTACTTC.

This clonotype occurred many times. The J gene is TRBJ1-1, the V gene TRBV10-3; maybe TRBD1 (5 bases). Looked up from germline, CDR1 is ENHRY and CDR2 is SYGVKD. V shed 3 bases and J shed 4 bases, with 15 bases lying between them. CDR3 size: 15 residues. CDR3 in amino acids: CAISDYGGVTTEAFF. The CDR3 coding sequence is TGTGCCATCAGTGATTATGGGGGGGTTACCACTGAAGCTTTCTTT.